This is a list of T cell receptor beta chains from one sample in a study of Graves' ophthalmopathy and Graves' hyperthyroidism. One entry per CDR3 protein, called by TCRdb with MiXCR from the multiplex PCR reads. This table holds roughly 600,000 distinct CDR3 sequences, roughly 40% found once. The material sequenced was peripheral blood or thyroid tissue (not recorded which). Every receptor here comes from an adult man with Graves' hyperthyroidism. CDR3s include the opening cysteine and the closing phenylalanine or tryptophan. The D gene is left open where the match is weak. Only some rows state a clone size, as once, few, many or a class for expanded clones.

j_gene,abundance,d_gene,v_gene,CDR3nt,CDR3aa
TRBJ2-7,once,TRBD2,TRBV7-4,TGTGCCAGCAGCTTAGGCCGGGGGGGCCCAAGCTATGAGCAGTACTTC,CASSLGRGGPSYEQYF
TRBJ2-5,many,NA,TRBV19,TGTGCCAGTAGTATAACTAGACAAGAGACCCAGTACTTC,CASSITRQETQYF
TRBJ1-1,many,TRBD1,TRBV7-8,TGTGCCAGCAGCCATGCAAGAGGGGGCGCGAACACTGAAGCTTTCTTT,CASSHARGGANTEAFF
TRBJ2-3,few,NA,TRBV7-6,TGTGCCAGCGGGAGAGGAGATACGCAGTATTTT,CASGRGDTQYF
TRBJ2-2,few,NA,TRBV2,TGTGCCAGCAGTGAAGCGCAGACCACCGGGGAGCTGTTTTTT,CASSEAQTTGELFF
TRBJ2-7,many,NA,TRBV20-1,TGCAGTGCTAGGGGGGGGCAGGGGCAGTGGGAGCAGTACTTC,CSARGGQGQWEQYF
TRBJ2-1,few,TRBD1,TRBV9,TGTGCCAGCAGCCTACGGACAGGAAGGGGTGAGCAGTTCTTC,CASSLRTGRGEQFF
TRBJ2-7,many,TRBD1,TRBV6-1,TGTGCCAGCAGTGAGCACAGGGACAGCGAGCAGTACTTC,CASSEHRDSEQYF
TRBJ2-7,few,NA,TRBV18,TGTGCCAGCTCACCACCGAGAGGGCCACTTCGGGAGCAGTACTTC,CASSPPRGPLREQYF
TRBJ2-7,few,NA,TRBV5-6,TGTGCCAGCAGACCTACAGGGAACTCCTACGAGCAGTACTTC,CASRPTGNSYEQYF
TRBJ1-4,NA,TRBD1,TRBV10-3,TGTGCCATCAGTGAGTCCAGCGGGACAGAGAATGAAAAACTGTTTTTT,CAISESSGTENEKLFF
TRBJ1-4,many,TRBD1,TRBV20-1,TGCAGTGCTCCAGACAGGGAAAATGAAAAACTGTTTTTT,CSAPDRENEKLFF
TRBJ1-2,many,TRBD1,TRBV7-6,TGTGCCAGCAGCGCCGGGACAGGGTCCAACTATGGCTACACCTTC,CASSAGTGSNYGYTF
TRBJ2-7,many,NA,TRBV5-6,TGTGCCAGCACCCAAATGGGGATCTACGAGCAGTACTTC,CASTQMGIYEQYF
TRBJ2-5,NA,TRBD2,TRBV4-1,TGCGCCAGCAGCCAAGAAGGACTAGCGGGGACAGAGACCCAGTACTTC,CASSQEGLAGTETQYF
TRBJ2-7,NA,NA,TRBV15,TGTGCCACCAGCAGCCGTGACAAGCCCTACGAGCAGTACTTC,CATSSRDKPYEQYF
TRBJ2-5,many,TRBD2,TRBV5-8,TGTGCCAGCAGCACTAGCGGGGGGACCGAGACCCAGTACTTC,CASSTSGGTETQYF
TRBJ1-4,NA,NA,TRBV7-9,TGTGCCAGCAGCTTAGGAAGGCGAAATGAAAAACTGTTTTTT,CASSLGRRNEKLFF
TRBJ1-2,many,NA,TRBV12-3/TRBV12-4,TGTGCCAGCAGTTTAGACAGGACTGCCTATGGCTACACCTTC,CASSLDRTAYGYTF
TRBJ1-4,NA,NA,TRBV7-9,TGTGCCAGCAGCTTAGCCGCAGGGACTAATGAAAAACTGCTTTTT,CASSLAAGTNEKLLF
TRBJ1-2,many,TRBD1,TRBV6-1,TGTGCCAGCAGTGAAGCCGGACAGGGCTATGGCTACACCTTC,CASSEAGQGYGYTF
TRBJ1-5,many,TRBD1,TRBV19,TGTGCCAGTACCGGACAGGCCAGCAATCAGCCCCAGCATTTT,CASTGQASNQPQHF
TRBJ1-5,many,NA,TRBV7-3,TGTGCCAGCAACCACCGCTGGCAGGGCGCTCAGCCCCAGCATTTT,CASNHRWQGAQPQHF
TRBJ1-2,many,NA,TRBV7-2,TGTGCCAGCAGCTTAAACACGGGCCTCGGCTACACCTTC,CASSLNTGLGYTF
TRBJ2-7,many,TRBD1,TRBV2,TGTGCCAGCAGGTCTGAAGGGGGCCACGAGCAGTACTTC,CASRSEGGHEQYF
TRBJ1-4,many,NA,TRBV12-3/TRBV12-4,TGTGCCAGCAGTCCCCAAATAGGTCAGGAACTGTTTTTT,CASSPQIGQELFF